This T cell receptor beta chain was recorded in a study of Ad26.COV2.S vaccination and SARS-CoV-2 variants (dated by TCRdb to 2020 to 2022). Concerning the study at large: Vaccine-arm donors came from COV1001, a multicentre, randomized, double-blind, placebo-controlled phase I-IIa trial of Ad26.COV2.S in healthy adults. Sequencing of the TCRbeta repertoire served to evaluate the specificity and breadth of SARS-CoV-2-reactive T cell receptors following Ad26.COV2.S vaccination. Throughout the experiments and outcome assessment, investigators stayed blinded to trial group allocation. The TCR-sequenced set comprised around 30 samples: approximately 20 Ad26.COV2.S vaccine recipients, 5 placebo recipients and 8 SARS-CoV-2 convalescent individuals. Ad26.COV2.S was administered intramuscularly at a dose of 5x10^10 or 1x10^11 viral particles, either as one shot or as two shots given 56 days apart. Participants in the trial were split at random into five groups of five each, receiving low-dose or high-dose Ad26.COV2.S once or twice, or else placebo on both occasions.

This sample's treatment or condition label indicates: approximately 18 received Ad26.COV2.S at low or high dose, single or two shots; roughly 5 received placebo; per-sample allocation not given. For vaccine and placebo recipients, the sequenced repertoires came from samples collected on day 63 after the first injection. Cohort 1b enrolled fewer than 30 adults aged 18-55 years at a single site in Boston, USA, between 29 July and 7 August 2020. Ad26.COV2.S was a replication-incompetent adenovirus type 26 vector expressing a prefusion-stabilized SARS-CoV-2 spike protein from the original Wuhan strain. Points the paper makes about the study in general: The authors noted that total T cell responses may have been underestimated by the TCR breadth and depth analyses. Comparable non-spike TCR breadth was observed between vaccine and placebo recipients, consistent with only spike being contained in the vaccine. After vaccination, spike-specific CD8+ and CD4+ T cell responses were reported to show substantial breadth. Higher spike-specific TCR breadth was observed in Ad26.COV2.S recipients than in placebo recipients (P = 0.0014). The study lacked the statistical power to compare responses across vaccine doses or regimens.

The immunoSEQ Assay was used to sequence TCRbeta CDR3 regions. After extraction, genomic DNA underwent amplification by bias-controlled multiplex PCR, followed by high-throughput sequencing. The original pipeline was this. To quantify the absolute abundance of each unique TCRbeta CDR3 region, sequences were collapsed and filtered. T cell fraction was estimated by normalizing TCRbeta template counts to usable DNA, which was measured by amplifying reference genes present in all nucleated cells. Repertoire TCRs were annotated as SARS-CoV-2-specific by exact matching of V gene, CDR3 amino acid sequence and J gene to a known reactive TCR set. MIRA supplied the reference SARS-CoV-2 TCR set, which was filtered for enrichment in COVID-19-positive ImmuneCODE repertoires so that public or cross-reactive TCRs were removed. Drawing on the MIRA antigens, annotated TCRs were analysed further at the level of specific ORF or position within ORF. Breadth was defined as the number of annotated unique rearrangements divided by the total number of unique productive rearrangements, and depth was defined as the summed frequency of the annotated unique rearrangements. Group comparisons of TCR breadth used two-sided Wilcoxon rank-sum tests. The table was pulled from immuneACCESS by TCRdb, which kept in-frame rearrangements only. Such tables lose some clones; where checked, under half of the loss comes from unresolved V genes, and the rest has no known cause. That table gives V, J and clone size, and the DNA gave D and trimming. Present in this sample are approximately 460,000 clones, nearly 90% of which were seen just once. The ten largest clones capture under 2% of the sample.

Trimming costs V 1 base and J 1 base, and their ends lie 17 bases apart. The CDR3 contains 18 residues, cysteine and phenylalanine counted. The CDR3 DNA has 54 bases and is translated from base 1. Via the germline V gene, CDR1 is SGHVS and CDR2 FQNEAQ. Concerning this clone itself: The antigen it binds to is not known. Base qualities are missing; no much larger clone stands one base away.

The chain was built from TRBV7-8 and TRBJ1-5, with no confidently assigned D gene. The sample in question was peripheral blood, obtained in a trial of Ad26.COV2.S vaccine versus placebo. This TCR was recovered from a person aged 18-65 years who received the Ad26.COV2.S COVID-19 vaccine or a placebo. The sequenced DNA: TGTGCCAGCAGCTTAGTTCGCGTCCCGGGGAGCAGCAATCAGCCCCAGCATTTT. It translates to CASSLVRVPGSSNQPQHF.